Ten or more counts support the clone carrying this T cell receptor beta chain. TCR beta CDR3 regions were amplified from RNA transcripts. HTBI-primed first-round RT-PCR preceded second-round multiplex PCR. TCRdb re-called the multiplex PCR reads with MiXCR, one entry per CDR3 protein. The repertoire holds roughly 500,000 distinct CDR3 sequences, with roughly 14% as singletons. Certain patients, namely those with other autoimmune diseases, uncontrolled infections, pregnancy or lactation, were excluded. This record comes from a study of Graves' ophthalmopathy and Graves' hyperthyroidism. Sequencing used blood. This receptor was obtained from a woman aged 30 to 39 with Graves' ophthalmopathy.

Here the CDR3 reads CASSYTGHDSYEQYF. DNA for the CDR3: TGTGCCAGCAGTTACACCGGACACGACTCCTACGAGCAGTACTTC. J is TRBJ2-7 and V is TRBV6-5; weak D call: TRBD1 (5 bases). The CDR3 extends over 15 amino acids. Germline V gene sequence: CDR1 MNHEY, CDR2 SVGAGI. V lost 2 bases and J 0 bases, leaving 11 bases between the germline ends.